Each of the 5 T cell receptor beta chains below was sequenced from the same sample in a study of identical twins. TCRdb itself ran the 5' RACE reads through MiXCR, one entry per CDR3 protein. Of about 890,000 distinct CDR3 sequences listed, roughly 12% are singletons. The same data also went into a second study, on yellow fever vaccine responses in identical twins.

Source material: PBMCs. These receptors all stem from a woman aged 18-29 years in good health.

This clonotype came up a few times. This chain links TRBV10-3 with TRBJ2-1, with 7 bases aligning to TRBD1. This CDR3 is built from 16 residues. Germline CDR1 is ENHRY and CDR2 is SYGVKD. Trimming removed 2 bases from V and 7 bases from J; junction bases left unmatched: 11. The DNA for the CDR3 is TGTGCCATCAGTGAGGCTCCGACAGGGTTTAAGAATGAGCAGTTCTTC. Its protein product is CAISEAPTGFKNEQFF.

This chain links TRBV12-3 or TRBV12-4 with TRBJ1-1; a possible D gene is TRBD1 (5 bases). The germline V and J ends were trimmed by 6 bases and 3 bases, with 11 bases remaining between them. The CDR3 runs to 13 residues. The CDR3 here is CASRPGFYTEAFF. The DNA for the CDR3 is TGTGCCAGCAGGCCAGGGTTTTACACTGAAGCTTTCTTT.

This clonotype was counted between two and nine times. The CDR3 reads CASSGMWNQPQHF. CDR3 in DNA: TGTGCCAGCAGCGGGATGTGGAATCAGCCCCAGCATTTT. V and J are TRBV12-3 or TRBV12-4 and TRBJ1-5, with D uncertain. The CDR3 consists of 13 residues. Trimming cost V 6 bases and J 4 bases, with 10 bases left between them.

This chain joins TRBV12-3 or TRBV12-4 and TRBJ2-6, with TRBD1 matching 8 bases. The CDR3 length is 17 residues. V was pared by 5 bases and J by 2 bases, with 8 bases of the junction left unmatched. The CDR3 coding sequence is TGTGCCAGCAGTATGACAGGGGTCGATCCTGGGGCCAACGTCCTGACTTTC. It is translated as CASSMTGVDPGANVLTF.

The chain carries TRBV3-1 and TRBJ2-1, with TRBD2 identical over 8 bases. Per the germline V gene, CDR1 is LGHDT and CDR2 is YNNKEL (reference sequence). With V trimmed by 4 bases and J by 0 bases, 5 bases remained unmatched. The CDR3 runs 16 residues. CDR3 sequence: CASSLLAVSSYNEQFF. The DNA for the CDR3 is TGTGCCAGCAGCCTACTAGCGGTGAGCTCCTACAATGAGCAGTTCTTC.